The 17 T cell receptor beta chains below all came from one sample that was sequenced in a study of blood T cell repertoires in COVID-19. Here immunoSEQ multiplex PCR was the method, and the copy in TCRdb shows in-frame clones only, minus some. This table has 250,000 or so clones, nearly 90% appearing once. Sequencing used peripheral blood. The receptors here all came from a woman aged 55 to 70 with COVID-19, enrolled during active disease.

The chain recombines TRBV4-2 with TRBJ1-2, with D possibly TRBD1 on 5 matching bases. V lost 8 bases and J 8 bases, leaving 15 bases between the germline ends. Germline V gene sequence: CDR1 LGHNA, CDR2 YNFKEQ. This CDR3 spans 12 amino acids. The CDR3 reads CASQPGGEGYTF. As DNA, the CDR3 is TGTGCCAGCCAGCCCGGGGGGGAAGGCTACACCTTC.

V usage is TRBV6-6 and J usage is TRBJ1-2, with 7 positions matching TRBD1. V dropped 5 bases and J dropped 2; count of bases not matched to a gene: 5. The germline V gene has CDR1 MNHNY and CDR2 SVGAGI (reference sequence). This CDR3 contains 14 residues. In nucleotides, the CDR3 is TGTGCCAGCAGTAGACAGGGAAGCAACTATGGCTACACCTTC. The encoded protein is CASSRQGSNYGYTF.

This chain joins TRBV2 and TRBJ2-5, with D possibly TRBD1 on 6 matching bases. Germline-derived CDR1 and CDR2 are SNHLY and FYNNEI. The V end lost 10 bases, the J end lost 3 bases, and 15 bases lay between the germline ends. The CDR3 extends over 13 amino acids. The CDR3 nucleotides read TGTGCCATCGAAGACAGGACCGAAGAGACCCAGTACTTC. Translation: CAIEDRTEETQYF.

This chain links TRBV7-2 with TRBJ1-5; 8 bases match TRBD1. With 1 base clipped from V and 6 bases from J, the junction kept 5 bases outside the gene matches. The CDR3 length is 15 residues. Germline V lookup: CDR1 SGHTA, CDR2 FQGNSA. The CDR3 sequence: CASSLVPGGFQPQHF. In DNA, the CDR3 is TGTGCCAGCAGCTTAGTGCCAGGGGGCTTTCAGCCCCAGCATTTT.

The rearrangement joins TRBV30 to TRBJ1-1; TRBD1 is a possible D gene (6 bases). The CDR3 contains 14 residues. V gave up 4 bases and J gave up 3 bases, with 15 bases separating them. Germline CDR1 is GTSNPN and CDR2 is SVGIG (reference sequence). Written as DNA, the CDR3 is TGTGCCTGGATAAGAACAGGGTGGGACACTGAAGCTTTCTTT. Translating it yields CAWIRTGWDTEAFF.

The rearrangement uses TRBV12-5 and TRBJ1-2; a possible D gene is TRBD1 (6 bases). The V end lost 4 bases, the J end lost 2 bases, and 8 bases lay between the germline ends. This CDR3 spans 13 amino acids. From germline, CDR1 is LGHNT and CDR2 FRNRAP. The CDR3 nucleotides are TGTGCTAGTGGTTCAGGACAGAACTATGGCTACACCTTC. It codes for CASGSGQNYGYTF.

V usage is TRBV7-3 and J usage is TRBJ2-2, with TRBD1 matching 10 bases. Germline lookup yields CDR1 SGHTA and CDR2 FQGTGA. V was pared by 7 bases and J by 6 bases, with 5 bases of the junction left unmatched. This CDR3 spans 14 amino acids. The CDR3 is CASTPTGGAGELFF. DNA of the CDR3: TGTGCCAGCACCCCGACAGGGGGCGCCGGGGAGCTGTTTTTT.

The chain recombines TRBV27 with TRBJ1-6; a weak D match, TRBD1 (6 bases). Germline CDR1 is MNHEY and CDR2 is SMNVEV (reference sequence). The ends were cut back, 5 bases at V and 9 bases at J, with 17 bases in the middle. The CDR3 has 15 residues. In DNA, the CDR3 is TGTGCCAGCAGTGCGGACAGCCCATTGATTTCACCCCTCCACTTT. It is translated as CASSADSPLISPLHF.

This clone showed up just once. This chain links TRBV19 with TRBJ1-4; TRBD1 aligns across 7 bases. The germline CDR1 and CDR2 sequences are LNHDA and SQIVND (reference sequence). This CDR3 spans 14 amino acids. The V segment lost 6 bases and the J segment 6 bases; nucleotides outside the gene matches: 7. This CDR3 reads CASSPRGGDEKLFF. CDR3 nucleotide sequence: TGTGCCAGTAGCCCCCGAGGGGGCGATGAAAAACTGTTTTTT.

V and J are TRBV2 and TRBJ1-6; no reliable D call. The CDR3 loop spans 16 amino acids. V lost 3 bases and J lost 0, with 9 bases in between. Germline assignment: CDR1 SNHLY and CDR2 FYNNEI. This chain's CDR3 is CASSDSSSSYNSPLHF. The CDR3 DNA is TGTGCCAGCAGTGATAGCAGTAGCTCCTATAATTCACCCCTCCACTTT.

This chain links TRBV3-1 (or the pseudogene TRBV3-2) with TRBJ2-3; 9 nucleotides agree with TRBD1. V lost 0 bases and J lost 10; bases outside the gene matches: 8. Germline V gene sequence: CDR1 LGHDT, CDR2 YNNKEL (reference sequence). The CDR3 loop spans 15 amino acids. CDR3 in amino acids: CASSQEASGDRAQYF. Written as DNA, the CDR3 is TGTGCCAGCAGCCAAGAAGCCAGCGGGGACAGGGCGCAGTATTTT.

This clone came up once. As DNA, the CDR3 is TGTGCCAGCAGCTTAGCTCCCTGGACTAGCGGGGGACTAGCCAAAAACATTCAGTACTTC. Its protein product is CASSLAPWTSGGLAKNIQYF. The V and J genes are TRBV7-8 and TRBJ2-4; 13 nucleotides agree with TRBD2. Germline CDR1 SGHVS, CDR2 FQNEAQ. After removal of 0 bases from V and 0 bases from J, the junction contained 8 bases not matched to a gene. The CDR3 contains 20 residues.

This chain's CDR3 is CASRGQVNTEAFF. The CDR3 DNA is TGTGCCAGCCGAGGACAGGTGAACACTGAAGCTTTCTTT. The chain joins TRBV7-9 to TRBJ1-1; 7 bases agree with TRBD1. The CDR3 loop spans 13 amino acids. V shed 8 bases and J 0 bases; nucleotides not matched to a gene: 3. The germline gives CDR1 SEHNR, CDR2 FQNEAQ (reference sequence). Full variable domain (rest looked up from reference TRBV7-9 and TRBJ1-1): DTGVSQNPRHKITKRGQNVTFRCDPISEHNRLYWYRQTLGQGPEFLTYFQNEAQLEKSRLLSDRFSAERPKGSFSTLEIQRTEQGDSAMYLCASRGQVNTEAFFGQGTRLTVV.

The chain combines TRBV29-1 with TRBJ2-7, with TRBD1 identical over 8 bases. The length of the CDR3 is 13 residues. V was pared by 4 bases and J by 3 bases, with 5 bases of the junction left unmatched. Germline loops: CDR1 SQVTM, CDR2 ANQGSEA. CDR3 coding DNA: TGCAGCGTTGTCGGACAGGGCTTCTACGAGCAGTACTTC. Translating it yields CSVVGQGFYEQYF.

The J gene is TRBJ2-2, the V gene TRBV3-1 (or the pseudogene TRBV3-2); 9 positions agree with TRBD1. CDR1 and CDR2 from the germline V gene are LGHDT and YNNKEL (reference sequence). CDR3 length: 15 residues. The V gene end was trimmed by 8 bases and the J gene end by 6 bases; junction bases not matched to a gene: 10. For the CDR3, the DNA is TGTGCCAGCGGAACAGGGGGCGGTTTTGCCGGGGAGCTGTTTTTT. Translation gives CASGTGGGFAGELFF.

The gene calls are TRBV4-1 and TRBJ1-5; possibly TRBD1 for D (5 bases). This CDR3 comprises 14 residues. The germline gives CDR1 MGHRA, CDR2 YSYEKL. V gave up 0 bases and J gave up 7 bases, with 10 bases separating them. CDR3 residues: CASSQDRVAQPQHF. DNA for the CDR3: TGCGCCAGCAGCCAAGACAGGGTTGCCCAGCCCCAGCATTTT.

On this clone itself: In the same sample, other DNA sequences code for this CDR3. The rearrangement links TRBV18 to TRBJ1-2; 8 bases fit TRBD1. Germline V gene sequence: CDR1 KGHSH, CDR2 LQKENI. The CDR3 length is 13 residues. With 6 bases clipped from V and 3 bases from J, the junction kept 3 bases outside the gene matches. CDR3 nucleotide sequence: TGTGCCAGCTCCCAACAGGGGGACTATGGCTACACCTTC. Translated, it gives CASSQQGDYGYTF. Full variable domain (remainder filled in from reference TRBV18 and TRBJ1-2): NAGVMQNPRHLVRRRGQEARLRCSPMKGHSHVYWYRQLPEEGLKFMVYLQKENIIDESGMPKERFSAEFPKEGPSILRIQQVVRGDSAAYFCASSQQGDYGYTFGSGTRLTVV.